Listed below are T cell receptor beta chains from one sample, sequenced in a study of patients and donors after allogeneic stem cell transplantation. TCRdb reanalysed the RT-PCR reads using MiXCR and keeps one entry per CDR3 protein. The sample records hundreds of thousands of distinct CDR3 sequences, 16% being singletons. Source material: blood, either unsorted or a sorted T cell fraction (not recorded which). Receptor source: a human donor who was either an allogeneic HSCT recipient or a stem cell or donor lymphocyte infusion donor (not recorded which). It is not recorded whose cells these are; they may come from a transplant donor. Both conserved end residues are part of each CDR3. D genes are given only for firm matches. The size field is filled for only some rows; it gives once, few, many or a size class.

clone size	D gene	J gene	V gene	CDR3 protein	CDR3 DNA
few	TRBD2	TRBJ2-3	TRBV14	CASSHRTSGSSDTQYF	TGTGCCAGCAGCCACAGGACTAGCGGGAGCTCAGATACGCAGTATTTT
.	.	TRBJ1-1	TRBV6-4	CASSESPGNTEAFF	TGTGCCAGCAGTGAATCGCCGGGGAACACTGAAGCTTTCTTT
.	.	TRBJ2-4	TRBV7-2	CASSLAGGLAKNIQYF	TGTGCCAGCAGCTTAGCCGGGGGCCTAGCCAAAAACATTCAGTACTTC
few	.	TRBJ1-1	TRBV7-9	CASSSGPGRSTEAFF	TGTGCCAGCAGCTCCGGTCCGGGACGGTCTACTGAAGCTTTCTTT
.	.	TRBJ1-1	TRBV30	CACRAGRLNTEAFF	TGTGCCTGCCGCGCCGGACGGTTGAACACTGAAGCTTTCTTT
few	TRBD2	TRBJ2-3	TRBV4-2	CASSQEGRVAGGTQYF	TGTGCCAGCAGCCAAGAAGGAAGGGTAGCGGGAGGTACGCAGTATTTT
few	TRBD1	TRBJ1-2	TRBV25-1	CASSEFQGANYGYTF	TGTGCCAGCAGTGAATTCCAGGGGGCAAACTATGGCTACACCTTC
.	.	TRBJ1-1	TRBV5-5	CASSFRTNTEAFF	TGTGCCAGCAGCTTCAGGACGAACACTGAAGCTTTCTTT
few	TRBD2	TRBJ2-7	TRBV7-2	CASSLVRGRSSYEQYF	TGTGCCAGCAGCTTAGTGCGGGGGAGGAGCTCCTACGAGCAGTACTTC
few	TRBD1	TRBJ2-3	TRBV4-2	CASSQGDRGIADTQYF	TGTGCCAGCAGCCAAGGAGACAGGGGAATTGCAGATACGCAGTATTTT
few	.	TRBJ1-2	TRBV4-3	CASSPGGGRDGYTF	TGCGCCAGCAGCCCTGGGGGCGGCCGGGATGGCTACACCTTC
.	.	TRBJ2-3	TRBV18	CASSPLKARLVWVPDTQYF	TGTGCCAGCTCACCACTCAAGGCGCGACTAGTTTGGGTCCCAGATACGCAGTATTTT
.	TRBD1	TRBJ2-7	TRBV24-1	CATSDSTGQGATYEQYF	TGTGCCACCAGTGATTCTACCGGACAGGGGGCTACCTACGAGCAGTACTTC
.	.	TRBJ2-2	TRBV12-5	CASGWPKQAQANTGELFF	TGTGCTAGTGGTTGGCCCAAACAGGCCCAAGCGAACACCGGGGAGCTGTTTTTT
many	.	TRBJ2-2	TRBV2	CASTEGVWTGELFF	TGTGCCAGCACCGAGGGGGTTTGGACCGGGGAGCTGTTTTTT
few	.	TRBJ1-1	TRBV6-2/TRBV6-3	CASSSQGAASEAFF	TGTGCCAGCAGTTCCCAGGGTGCTGCTTCTGAAGCTTTCTTT
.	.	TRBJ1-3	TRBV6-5	CASSHSTVRNTIYF	TGTGCCAGCAGTCACTCGACAGTTAGAAACACCATATATTTT
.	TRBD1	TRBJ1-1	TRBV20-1	CSASRGQGEAFF	TGCAGTGCTAGCAGGGGACAGGGTGAAGCTTTCTTT
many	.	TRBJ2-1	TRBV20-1	CSADPLRSPFYNEQFF	TGCAGTGCGGATCCCCTGAGGAGTCCCTTCTACAATGAGCAGTTCTTC
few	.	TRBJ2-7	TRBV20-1	CSAPPAGYLNEQYF	TGCAGTGCCCCGCCCGCCGGGTACCTCAACGAGCAGTACTTC
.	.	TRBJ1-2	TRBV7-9	CASSLDAGNYGYTF	TGTGCCAGCAGCTTAGATGCAGGGAACTATGGCTACACCTTC
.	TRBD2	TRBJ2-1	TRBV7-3	CASSLVLAGEQFF	TGTGCCAGCAGCTTAGTACTAGCGGGTGAGCAGTTCTTC
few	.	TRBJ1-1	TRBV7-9	CASSFKIGAFF	TGTGCCAGCAGCTTTAAAATCGGGGCTTTCTTT
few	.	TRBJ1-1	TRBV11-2	CASSLKPGGTEAFF	TGTGCCAGCAGCTTAAAACCGGGGGGCACTGAAGCTTTCTTT
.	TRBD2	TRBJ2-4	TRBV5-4	CASSLGPGGKNIQYF	TGTGCCAGCAGCTTGGGTCCGGGAGGGAAAAACATTCAGTACTTC
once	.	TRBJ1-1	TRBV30	CAWSTNTEAFF	TGTGCCTGGAGTACAAACACTGAAGCTTTCTTT
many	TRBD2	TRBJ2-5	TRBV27	CASSLARGGFATQYF	TGTGCCAGCAGTTTAGCTCGGGGGGGCTTTGCGACCCAGTACTTC
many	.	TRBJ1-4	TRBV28	CASSQEKLFF	TGTGCGTCGTCGCAGGAAAAACTGTTTTTT
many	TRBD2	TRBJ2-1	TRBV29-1	CSVALGTRYEQFF	TGCAGCGTGGCTCTGGGGACTAGGTATGAGCAGTTCTTC
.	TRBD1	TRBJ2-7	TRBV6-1	CASTYAQGAYEQYF	TGTGCCAGCACCTACGCGCAGGGGGCCTACGAGCAGTACTTC
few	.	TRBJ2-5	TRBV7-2	CASSLMAETQYF	TGTGCCAGCAGCTTAATGGCAGAGACCCAGTACTTC
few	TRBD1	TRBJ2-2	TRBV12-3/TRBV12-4	CASIHRGNTGELFF	TGTGCCAGCATCCACAGGGGGAACACCGGGGAGCTGTTTTTT
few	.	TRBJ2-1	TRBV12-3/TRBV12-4	CASSQDFYNEQFF	TGTGCCAGCAGCCAGGACTTCTACAATGAGCAGTTCTTC
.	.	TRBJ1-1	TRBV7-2	CASSLVLGAFF	TGTGCCAGCAGCTTAGTCCTGGGAGCCTTCTTT
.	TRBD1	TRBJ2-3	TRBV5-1	CASSPRTGVTDTQYF	TGCGCCAGCAGCCCCCGGACAGGGGTGACAGATACGCAGTATTTT
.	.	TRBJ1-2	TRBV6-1	CASSASGGGYGYTF	TGTGCCAGCAGTGCCAGCGGGGGCGGCTATGGCTACACCTTC
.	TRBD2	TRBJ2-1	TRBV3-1	CASSQGGTSGGISYNEQFF	TGTGCCAGCAGCCAAGGCGGGACTAGCGGGGGGATTTCCTACAATGAGCAGTTCTTC
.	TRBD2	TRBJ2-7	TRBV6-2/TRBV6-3	CASRISPGLAGGLYEQYF	TGTGCCAGCAGAATATCCCCGGGACTAGCGGGGGGCCTCTACGAGCAGTACTTC
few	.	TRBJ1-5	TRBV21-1	CATLFDREPLDQPQHF	TGTGCCACCTTATTTGACAGGGAACCCCTGGATCAGCCCCAGCATTTT
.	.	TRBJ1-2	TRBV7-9	CASSRTGTLYGYTF	TGTGCCAGCAGCCGGACCGGGACCTTATATGGCTACACCTTC
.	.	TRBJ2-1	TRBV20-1	CSASSANYNEQFF	TGCAGTGCTAGCTCCGCGAATTACAATGAGCAGTTCTTC